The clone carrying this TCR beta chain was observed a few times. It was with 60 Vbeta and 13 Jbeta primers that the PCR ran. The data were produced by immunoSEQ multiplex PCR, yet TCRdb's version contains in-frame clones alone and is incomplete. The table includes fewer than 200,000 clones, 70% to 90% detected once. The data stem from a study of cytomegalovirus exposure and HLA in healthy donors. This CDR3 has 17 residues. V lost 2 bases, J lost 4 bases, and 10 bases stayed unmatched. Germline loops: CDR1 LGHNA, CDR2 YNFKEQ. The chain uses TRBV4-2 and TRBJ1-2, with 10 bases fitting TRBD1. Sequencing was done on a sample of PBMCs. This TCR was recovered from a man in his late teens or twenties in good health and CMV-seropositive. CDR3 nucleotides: TGTGCCAGCAGCCAAAGGCCGGGGACAGGGGCCTTCTATGGCTACACCTTC. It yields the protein CASSQRPGTGAFYGYTF.